Each of the 9 T cell receptor beta chains below was sequenced from the same sample in a study of cytomegalovirus exposure and HLA in healthy donors. Amplification used 60 Vbeta primers and 13 Jbeta primers. Clones were read by immunoSEQ multiplex PCR, and TCRdb kept only the in-frame ones, dropping some. The sample includes about 130,000 clones, 65% to 85% of them seen just once. The source material was PBMCs. The origin of the receptors is a man aged 18 to 29 in good health and CMV-seropositive.

This clone was seen just once. CDR3 nucleotide sequence: TGCGCCAGCAGTGAGACAGTGCTAACCCCGCGCCTAAGCTTTTTCTTT. Protein: CASSETVLTPRLSFFF. The gene calls are TRBV10-2 and TRBJ1-1, with D unresolved. Germline assignment: CDR1 WSHSY and CDR2 SAAADI. CDR3 length equals 16 residues. The V gene lost 2 bases and the J gene lost 13 bases, with 26 bases spanning the gap.

The chain has TRBV7-2 and TRBJ1-5; 7 nucleotides agree with TRBD1. The CDR3 covers 15 residues. The V gene's germline CDR1 is SGHTA and CDR2 FQGNSA. J was trimmed by 2 bases and V by 3 bases; bases with no gene match: 4. The CDR3 DNA follows: TGTGCCAGCAGCTTCGACAGGGTAGGCAATCAGCCCCAGCATTTT. This gives the protein CASSFDRVGNQPQHF.

This chain uses TRBV19 with TRBJ1-2; D is perhaps TRBD1 (6 bases). Trimming removed 4 bases from V and 4 bases from J, with 10 bases in between. The CDR3 totals 13 residues. Germline values: CDR1 LNHDA, CDR2 SQIVND (reference sequence). This chain's CDR3 is CASSTGQIYGYTF. The CDR3 nucleotides read TGTGCCAGTAGTACAGGACAGATCTATGGCTACACCTTC.

The rearrangement links TRBV5-6 to TRBJ1-2; 7 bases align to TRBD1. Germline CDR1 SGHDT, CDR2 YYEEEE. This CDR3 contains 17 residues. Unmatched junction bases numbered 10, after V lost 0 bases and J lost 2 bases. The CDR3 nucleotides read TGTGCCAGCAGCTTGGATGGAGGGGCAGGGGGAAACTATGGCTACACCTTC. Residues: CASSLDGGAGGNYGYTF.

The chain joins TRBV4-2 to TRBJ2-7, with 10 bases matching TRBD2. Looked up from germline, CDR1 is LGHNA and CDR2 is YNFKEQ. The CDR3 is 16 amino acids. The junction had 7 bases not matched to a gene; V was cut back by 3 bases and J by 2 bases. The DNA of the CDR3 is TGTGCCAGCAGCCAGGGGTGGACTAGCGGACCCTACGAGCAGTACTTC. It codes for CASSQGWTSGPYEQYF.

The V and J genes are TRBV7-2 and TRBJ2-2; D is possibly TRBD1 (5 bases). Trimming stripped 4 bases from V and 6 bases from J, with 12 bases between. CDR1 SGHTA and CDR2 FQGNSA come from the germline V gene. CDR3 length: 14 residues. CDR3 amino acids: CASSSGHIPGELFF. The CDR3 DNA follows: TGTGCCAGCAGCTCAGGACACATCCCCGGGGAGCTGTTTTTT.

The V and J genes are TRBV6-6 and TRBJ1-6, with 9 bases that match TRBD1. From germline, CDR1 is MNHNY and CDR2 SVGAGI (reference sequence). V trimming: 5 bases; J trimming: 3 bases; junction bases outside the gene matches: 5. The CDR3 is made up of 16 amino acids. CDR3 coding DNA: TGTGCCAGCAGTCGGATGACAGGGGGCTATAATTCACCCCTCCACTTT. Translating gives CASSRMTGGYNSPLHF.

Comment on this clone: The CDR3 end shows no conserved phenylalanine or tryptophan, and so a read error is likely. The chain joins TRBV27 to TRBJ2-7; D might be TRBD2 (6 bases). Germline CDR1 reads MNHEY; CDR2 reads SMNVEV (reference sequence). V shed 5 bases and J shed 6 bases, with 17 bases lying between them. The CDR3 has 14 amino acids. In nucleotides, the CDR3 is TGTGCCAGCAGTACTGGAGGAGGGGTGAGCGAGCAGTACCTC. Translating gives CASSTGGGVSEQYL.

This rearrangement joins TRBV6-6 to TRBJ1-5, with D perhaps matching TRBD1 (6 bases). Trimming stripped 5 bases from V and 4 bases from J, with 9 bases between. The CDR3 totals 13 residues. Looked up from germline, CDR1 is MNHNY and CDR2 is SVGAGI (reference sequence). DNA for the CDR3: TGTGCCAGCAGTCGACAGGATAATCAGCCCCAGCATTTT. Translation: CASSRQDNQPQHF.